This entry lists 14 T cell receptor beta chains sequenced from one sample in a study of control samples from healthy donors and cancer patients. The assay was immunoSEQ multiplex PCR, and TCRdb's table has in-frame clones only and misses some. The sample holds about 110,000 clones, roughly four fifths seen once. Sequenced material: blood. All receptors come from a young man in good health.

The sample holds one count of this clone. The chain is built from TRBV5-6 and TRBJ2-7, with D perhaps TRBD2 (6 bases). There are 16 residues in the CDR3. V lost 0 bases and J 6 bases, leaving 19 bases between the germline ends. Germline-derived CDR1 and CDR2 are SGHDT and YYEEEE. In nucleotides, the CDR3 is TGTGCCAGCAGCTTGGGGGCCGTCAGGCGGGAACGCGAGCAGTACTTC. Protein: CASSLGAVRREREQYF.

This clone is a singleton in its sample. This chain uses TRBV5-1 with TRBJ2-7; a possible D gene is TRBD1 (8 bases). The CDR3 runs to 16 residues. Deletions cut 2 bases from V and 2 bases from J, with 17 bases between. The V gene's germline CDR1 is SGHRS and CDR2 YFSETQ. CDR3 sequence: CASSLTGGAGTYEQYF. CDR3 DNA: TGCGCCAGCAGCTTAACAGGGGGGGCGGGGACCTACGAGCAGTACTTC.

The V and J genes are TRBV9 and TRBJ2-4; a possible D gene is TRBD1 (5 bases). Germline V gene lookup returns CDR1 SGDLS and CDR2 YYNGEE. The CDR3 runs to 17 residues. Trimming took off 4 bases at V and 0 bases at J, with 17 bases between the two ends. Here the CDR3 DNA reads TGTGCCAGCAGCCCGAGTGAGACAGCCGTAGCCAAAAACATTCAGTACTTC. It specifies CASSPSETAVAKNIQYF.

CDR3 protein: CASSSKGPYYNEQFF. The CDR3 DNA is TGTGCCAGCAGTTCGAAAGGGCCTTACTACAATGAGCAGTTCTTC. The rearrangement joins TRBV6-5 to TRBJ2-1; D ambiguous. The V end was cut by 4 bases, the J end by 3 bases, with 13 bases between. Germline V gene sequence: CDR1 MNHEY, CDR2 SVGAGI. This CDR3 has 15 residues.

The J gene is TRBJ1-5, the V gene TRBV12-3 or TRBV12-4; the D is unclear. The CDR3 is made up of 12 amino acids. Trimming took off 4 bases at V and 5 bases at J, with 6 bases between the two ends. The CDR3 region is CASSWVDQPQHF. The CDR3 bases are TGTGCCAGCAGTTGGGTCGATCAGCCCCAGCATTTT.

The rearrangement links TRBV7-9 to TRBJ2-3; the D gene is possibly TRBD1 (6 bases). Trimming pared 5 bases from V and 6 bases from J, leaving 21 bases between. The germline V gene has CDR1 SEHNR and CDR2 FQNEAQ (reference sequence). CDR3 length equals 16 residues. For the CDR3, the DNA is TGTGCCAGCAGCCTCACTGGCTACAGGGTGCCGGATACGCAGTATTTT. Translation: CASSLTGYRVPDTQYF.

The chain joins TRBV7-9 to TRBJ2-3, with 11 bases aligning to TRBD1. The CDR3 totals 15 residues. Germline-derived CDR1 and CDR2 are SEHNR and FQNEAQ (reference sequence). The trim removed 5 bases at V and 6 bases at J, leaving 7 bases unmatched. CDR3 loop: CASSRGQGARDTQYF. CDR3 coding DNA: TGTGCCAGCAGCCGTGGACAGGGGGCTAGGGATACGCAGTATTTT. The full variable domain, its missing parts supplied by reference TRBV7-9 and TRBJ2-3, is DTGVSQNPRHKITKRGQNVTFRCDPISEHNRLYWYRQTLGQGPEFLTYFQNEAQLEKSRLLSDRFSAERPKGSFSTLEIQRTEQGDSAMYLCASSRGQGARDTQYFGPGTRLTVL.

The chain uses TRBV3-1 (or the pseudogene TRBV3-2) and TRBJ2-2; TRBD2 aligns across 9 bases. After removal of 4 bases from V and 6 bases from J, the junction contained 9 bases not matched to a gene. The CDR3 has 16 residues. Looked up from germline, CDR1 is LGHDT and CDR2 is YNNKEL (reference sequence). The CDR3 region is CASSPGLAGVSGELFF. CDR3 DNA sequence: TGTGCCAGCAGCCCGGGTTTAGCGGGGGTCTCCGGGGAGCTGTTTTTT.

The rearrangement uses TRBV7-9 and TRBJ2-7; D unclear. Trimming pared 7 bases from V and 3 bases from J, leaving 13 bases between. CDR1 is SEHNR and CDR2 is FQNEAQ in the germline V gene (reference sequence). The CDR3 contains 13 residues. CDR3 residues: CASKKGYGYEQYF. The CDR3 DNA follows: TGTGCCAGCAAGAAGGGCTATGGCTACGAGCAGTACTTC.

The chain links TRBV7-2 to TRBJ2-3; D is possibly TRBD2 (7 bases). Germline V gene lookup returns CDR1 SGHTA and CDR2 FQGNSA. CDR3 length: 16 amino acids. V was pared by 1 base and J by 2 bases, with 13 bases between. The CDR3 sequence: CASSLVPGGTTDTQYF. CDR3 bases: TGTGCCAGCAGCTTAGTCCCGGGGGGCACCACAGATACGCAGTATTTT.

The CDR3 sequence is CASRSTSGGFNEQFF. The CDR3 nucleotides read TGTGCCAGCAGATCGACTAGCGGGGGGTTTAATGAGCAGTTCTTC. The chain employs TRBV28 and TRBJ2-1; 13 bases are a match to TRBD2. Germline CDR1 MDHEN, CDR2 SYDVKM. V lost 6 bases to trimming and J lost 7 bases; unmatched junction nucleotides: 6. CDR3 length equals 15 residues.

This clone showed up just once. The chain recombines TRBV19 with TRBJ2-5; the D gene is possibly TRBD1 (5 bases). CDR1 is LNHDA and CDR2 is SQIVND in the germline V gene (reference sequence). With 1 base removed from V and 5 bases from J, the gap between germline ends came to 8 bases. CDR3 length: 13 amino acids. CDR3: CASSIVGVETQYF. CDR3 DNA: TGTGCCAGTAGTATAGTAGGGGTCGAGACCCAGTACTTC.

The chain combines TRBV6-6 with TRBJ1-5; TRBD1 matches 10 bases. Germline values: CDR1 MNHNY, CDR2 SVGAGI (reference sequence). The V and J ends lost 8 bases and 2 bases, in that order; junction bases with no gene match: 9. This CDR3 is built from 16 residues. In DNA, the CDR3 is TGTGCCAGCTCCGACCGGGACAGGGGAGGCAATCAGCCCCAGCATTTT. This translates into CASSDRDRGGNQPQHF.

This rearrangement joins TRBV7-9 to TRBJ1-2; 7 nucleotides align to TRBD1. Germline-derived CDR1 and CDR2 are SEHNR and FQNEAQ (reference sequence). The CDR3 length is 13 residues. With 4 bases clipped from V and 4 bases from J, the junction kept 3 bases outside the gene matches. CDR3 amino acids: CASSSTGAYGYTF. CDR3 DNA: TGTGCCAGCAGCTCCACAGGGGCCTATGGCTACACCTTC.